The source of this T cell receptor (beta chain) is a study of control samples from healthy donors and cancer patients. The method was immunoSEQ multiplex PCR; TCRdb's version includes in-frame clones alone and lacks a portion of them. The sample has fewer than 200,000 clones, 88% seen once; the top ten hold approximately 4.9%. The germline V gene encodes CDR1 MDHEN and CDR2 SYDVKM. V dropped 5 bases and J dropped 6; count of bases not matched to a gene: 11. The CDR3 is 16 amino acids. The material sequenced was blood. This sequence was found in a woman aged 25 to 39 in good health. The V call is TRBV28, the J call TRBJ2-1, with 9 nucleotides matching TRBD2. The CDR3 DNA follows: TGTGCCAGCAGTGTCTCCGGGACTAGCAGCTCCAATGAGCAGTTCTTC. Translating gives CASSVSGTSSSNEQFF.